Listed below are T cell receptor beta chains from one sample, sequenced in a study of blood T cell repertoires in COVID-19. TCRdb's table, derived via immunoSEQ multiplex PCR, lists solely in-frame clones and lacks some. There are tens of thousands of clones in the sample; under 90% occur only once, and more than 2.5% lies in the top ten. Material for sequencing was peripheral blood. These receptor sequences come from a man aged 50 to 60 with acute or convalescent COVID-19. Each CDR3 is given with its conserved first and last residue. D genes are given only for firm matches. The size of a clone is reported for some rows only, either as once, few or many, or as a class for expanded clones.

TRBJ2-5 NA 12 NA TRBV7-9 CASSLARGTQYF TGTGCCAGCAGCTTAGCGCGCGGGACCCAGTACTTC
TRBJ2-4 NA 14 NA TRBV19 CASSRREAKNIQYF TGTGCCAGTAGTAGAAGGGAGGCCAAAAACATTCAGTACTTC
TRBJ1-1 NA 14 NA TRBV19 CASTNRGSDTEAFF TGTGCCAGTACTAATCGGGGGAGCGACACTGAAGCTTTCTTT
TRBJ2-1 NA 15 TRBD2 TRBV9 CASSKRDSEYNEQFF TGTGCCAGCAGCAAGCGGGACTCCGAATACAATGAGCAGTTCTTC
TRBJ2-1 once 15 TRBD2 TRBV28 CASSLAGEGYNEQFF TGTGCCAGCAGTTTAGCGGGAGAAGGGTACAATGAGCAGTTCTTC
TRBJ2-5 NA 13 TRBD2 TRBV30 CAWSGGGEETQYF TGTGCCTGGAGTGGGGGAGGGGAAGAGACCCAGTACTTC
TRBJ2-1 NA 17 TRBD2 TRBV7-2 CASSLEVSGRLRPEQFF TGTGCCAGCAGCTTAGAGGTTAGCGGGAGGCTTAGACCCGAGCAGTTCTTC
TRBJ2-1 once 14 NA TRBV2 CASPTGTQNNEQFF TGTGCCAGTCCTACCGGGACTCAAAACAATGAGCAGTTCTTC
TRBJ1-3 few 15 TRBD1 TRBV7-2 CASSRRTGKENTIYF TGTGCCAGCAGCCGCCGGACAGGGAAGGAAAACACCATATATTTT
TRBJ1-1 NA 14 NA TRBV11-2 CASSLSSLGTEAFF TGTGCCAGCAGCTTGAGTAGCTTGGGCACTGAAGCTTTCTTT
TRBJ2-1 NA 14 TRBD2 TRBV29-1 CSVEDPSGRSEQFF TGCAGCGTTGAAGATCCTAGCGGGAGAAGTGAGCAGTTCTTC
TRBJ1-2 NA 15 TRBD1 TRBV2 CASREGQAASYGYTF TGTGCCAGCAGGGAAGGACAGGCGGCTTCCTATGGCTACACCTTC
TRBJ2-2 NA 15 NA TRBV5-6 CASSTPGLNTGELFF TGTGCCAGCAGCACCCCGGGACTGAACACCGGGGAGCTGTTTTTT
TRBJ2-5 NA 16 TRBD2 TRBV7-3 CASSAIVAGGRETQYF TGTGCCAGCAGCGCCATAGTAGCGGGAGGGCGGGAGACCCAGTACTTC
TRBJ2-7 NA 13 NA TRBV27 CASRTGVGGEQYF TGTGCCAGCAGGACGGGGGTAGGAGGCGAGCAGTACTTC
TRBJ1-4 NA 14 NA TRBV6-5 CASRGGGTNEKLFF TGTGCCAGCAGAGGCGGGGGAACTAATGAAAAACTGTTTTTT
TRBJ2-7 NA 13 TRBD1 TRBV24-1 CATSDSTGDEQYF TGTGCCACCAGTGATTCGACAGGGGACGAGCAGTACTTC
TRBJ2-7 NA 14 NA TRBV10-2 CASSKSRTDYEQYF TGCGCCAGCAGTAAGTCAAGGACAGACTACGAGCAGTACTTC
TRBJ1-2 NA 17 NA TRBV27 CASSLSGGANIPYGYTF TGTGCCAGCAGTTTATCGGGAGGGGCTAATATCCCCTATGGCTACACCTTC
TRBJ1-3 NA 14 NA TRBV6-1 CASSYGEAGNTIYF TGTGCCAGCAGTTATGGGGAGGCGGGAAACACCATATATTTT
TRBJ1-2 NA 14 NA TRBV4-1 CASSQDLRGYGYTF TGCGCCAGCAGCCAAGATCTTAGGGGCTATGGCTACACCTTC
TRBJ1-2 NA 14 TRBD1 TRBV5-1 CASSLEGAGGGYTF TGCGCCAGCAGCTTGGAAGGGGCAGGGGGTGGCTACACCTTC
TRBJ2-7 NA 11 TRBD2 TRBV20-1 CSARGGYEQYF TGCAGTGCTAGGGGGGGGTACGAGCAGTACTTC
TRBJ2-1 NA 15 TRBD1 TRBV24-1 CATSDPGQGKNEQFF TGTGCCACCAGTGACCCTGGACAGGGTAAAAATGAGCAGTTCTTC
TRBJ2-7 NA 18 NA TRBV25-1 CASSDLNLDREGSNEQYF TGTGCCAGCAGTGACCTAAACCTGGACAGGGAGGGGAGCAACGAGCAGTACTTC
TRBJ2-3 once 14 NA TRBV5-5 CASSLQGAGDTQYF TGTGCCAGCAGCTTACAGGGAGCGGGGGATACGCAGTATTTT
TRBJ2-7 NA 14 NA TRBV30 CAWSVGRGAYEQYF TGTGCCTGGAGTGTAGGACGGGGAGCCTACGAGCAGTACTTC
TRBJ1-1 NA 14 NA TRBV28 CASNFPGFHTEAFF TGTGCCAGCAACTTCCCGGGGTTCCACACTGAAGCTTTCTTT
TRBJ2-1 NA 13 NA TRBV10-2 CASNLDRYNEQFF TGCGCCAGCAATTTAGACAGATACAATGAGCAGTTCTTC
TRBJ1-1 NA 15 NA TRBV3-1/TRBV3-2 CASSLDGGPYTEAFF TGTGCCAGCAGCCTGGATGGGGGCCCATACACTGAAGCTTTCTTT
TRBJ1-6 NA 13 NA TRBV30 CAWTPDNNSPLHF TGTGCCTGGACGCCAGATAATAATTCACCCCTCCACTTT
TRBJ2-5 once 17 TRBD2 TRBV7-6 CASSLDLGGGAVETQYF TGTGCCAGCAGCTTAGACTTAGGCGGGGGGGCGGTGGAGACCCAGTACTTC